What follows are 9 T cell receptor beta chains derived from one specimen sequenced in a study of cytomegalovirus exposure and HLA in healthy donors. Primers: 60 Vbeta forward and 13 Jbeta reverse. The table came from immunoSEQ multiplex PCR; TCRdb's copy has only in-frame clones and leaves some out. This repertoire shows approximately 190,000 clones, just under 80% found once; its top ten account for approximately 6%. The source material was PBMCs. The receptor source for this set is a woman aged 25 to 39 in good health and CMV-seropositive.

This clone came up a few times. J is TRBJ1-5 and V is TRBV2; D gene ambiguous. CDR3 length equals 16 residues. Between the trimmed V and J ends, which lost 0 bases and 0 bases, there was a span of 9 bases. Germline CDR1 reads SNHLY; CDR2 reads FYNNEI. CDR3 nucleotides: TGTGCCAGCAGTGAAGCGCTTAGTCTTAGCAATCAGCCCCAGCATTTT. Its protein is CASSEALSLSNQPQHF.

This clone was counted a few times. The chain has TRBV5-1 and TRBJ1-4; 9 nucleotides align to TRBD1. Per germline, CDR1 SGHRS and CDR2 YFSETQ. Trimming at V came to 4 bases and at J to 8 bases, leaving 15 bases not matched to a gene. CDR3 size: 17 residues. CDR3 sequence (DNA): TGCGCCAGCAGCCCAACCTCCGGGACAGGGCCGAGGGAAAAACTGTTTTTT. Translated, it gives CASSPTSGTGPREKLFF.

This sequence joins TRBV7-2 and TRBJ2-7; TRBD1 matches at 11 bases. Trimming at V came to 7 bases and at J to 6 bases, leaving 8 bases not matched to a gene. Germline loops: CDR1 SGHTA, CDR2 FQGNSA. CDR3 length equals 14 residues. In nucleotides, the CDR3 is TGTGCCAGCATTGAGGACAGGGGGCCCGGCGAGCAGTACTTC. This gives the protein CASIEDRGPGEQYF.

The chain employs TRBV28 and TRBJ2-1, with 9 nucleotides matching TRBD1. CDR3 length: 14 residues. Germline V lookup: CDR1 MDHEN, CDR2 SYDVKM. The V segment lost 7 bases and the J segment 4 bases; nucleotides outside the gene matches: 5. CDR3: CASTRDRAYNEQFF. The CDR3 DNA sequence: TGTGCCAGCACCCGGGACAGGGCTTACAATGAGCAGTTCTTC.

Notes on this clone: The junction differs from germline at one of its ends, possibly a read error. The chain employs TRBV7-7 and TRBJ2-2; tentative D call: TRBD1 (6 bases). Germline V CDR1 and CDR2: SSHAT, FNYEAQ (reference sequence). The CDR3 covers 17 residues. The CDR3 protein is CASSTDLRGMSTGELFF. CDR3 DNA: TGTGCTAGCAGCACGGACCTCAGGGGAATGAGCACCGGGGAGCTGTTTTTT.

The rearrangement uses TRBV11-1 and TRBJ2-1; 7 bases are a match to TRBD1. The CDR3 covers 15 residues. With 3 bases clipped from V and 6 bases from J, the junction kept 8 bases outside the gene matches. The germline gives CDR1 SGHAT, CDR2 FQDESV (reference sequence). The CDR3 DNA reads as TGTGCCAGCAGCTTCGGTCAACAGGGGACCAATGAGCAGTTCTTC. Residues: CASSFGQQGTNEQFF.

The V call is TRBV11-2, the J call TRBJ1-6, with 7 bases identical to TRBD1. This CDR3 region has 16 residues. The V gene's germline CDR1 is SGHAT and CDR2 FQNNGV. V lost 2 bases, J lost 7 bases, and 8 bases stayed unmatched. The CDR3 DNA reads as TGTGCCAGCAGCTTACGCCGGACAGGCGACAATTCACCCCTCCACTTT. Translating it yields CASSLRRTGDNSPLHF.

This rearrangement joins TRBV2 to TRBJ1-5, with unresolved D. The CDR3 length is 13 residues. Trimming removed 3 bases at V and 7 bases at J, with 10 bases between. Germline assignment: CDR1 SNHLY and CDR2 FYNNEI. In DNA form, the CDR3 reads TGTGCCAGCAGTGACGGGGTCCTGCAGCCCCAGCATTTT. This translates into CASSDGVLQPQHF.

This sequence joins TRBV4-1 and TRBJ2-2, with 7 bases lining up with TRBD2. The junction had 6 bases not matched to a gene; V was cut back by 8 bases and J by 6 bases. Germline CDR1 is MGHRA and CDR2 is YSYEKL. The CDR3 extends over 13 amino acids. The CDR3 spells CASHGREAGELFF. The DNA for the CDR3 is TGCGCCAGCCATGGGAGGGAGGCCGGGGAGCTGTTTTTT.